The present entry profiles one TCR beta chain with its context. The V end was cut by 0 bases, the J end by 4 bases, with 11 bases between. The CDR3 totals 15 residues. Germline V lookup: CDR1 SGDLS, CDR2 YYNGEE. The data are from a study of blood T cell repertoires in COVID-19. Study-wide background: Both acute and convalescent COVID-19 samples were obtained from the United States, Italy and Spain. T cells, B-cell-depleted T cells, or PBMCs supplied cDNA or gDNA.

Authors' methods: Reference gene primer amplification gave nucleated cell count estimates. Only in-frame clones appear in the TCRdb table, and some are missing; sequencing was by immunoSEQ multiplex PCR. The V and J calls and the clone size are those of that table, but D and trimming were determined from the DNA. Among roughly 120,000 clones listed, about 85% were seen once. The material sequenced was peripheral blood. The receptor was derived from a man in his sixties with acute or convalescent COVID-19. The rearrangement joins TRBV9 to TRBJ2-1; TRBD2 is a possible D gene (7 bases). CDR3 nucleotides: TGTGCCAGCAGCGTAGCGAGGGGGGGGTACAATGAGCAGTTCTTC. It translates to CASSVARGGYNEQFF.